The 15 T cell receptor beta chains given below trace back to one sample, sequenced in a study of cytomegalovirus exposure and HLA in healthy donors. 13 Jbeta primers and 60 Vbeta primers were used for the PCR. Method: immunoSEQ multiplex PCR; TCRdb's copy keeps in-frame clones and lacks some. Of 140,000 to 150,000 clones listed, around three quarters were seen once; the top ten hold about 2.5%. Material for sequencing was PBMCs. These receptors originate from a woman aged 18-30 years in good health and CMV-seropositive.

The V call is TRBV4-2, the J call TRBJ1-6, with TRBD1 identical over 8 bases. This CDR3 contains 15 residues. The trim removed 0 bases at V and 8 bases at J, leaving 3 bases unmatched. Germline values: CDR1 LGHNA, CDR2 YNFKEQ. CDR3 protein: CASSQDLTGDSPLHF. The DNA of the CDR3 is TGTGCCAGCAGCCAAGACTTGACAGGGGATTCACCCCTCCACTTT.

The DNA of the CDR3 is TGTGCCAGCAGCTTATTTCCTCTGACAGGGGACGAGCAGTACTTC. Protein: CASSLFPLTGDEQYF. V is TRBV7-2 and J is TRBJ2-5; 8 bases align to TRBD1. The DNA end lines up better with TRBJ2-7; the J call may be wrong. This CDR3 contains 15 residues. CDR1 is SGHTA and CDR2 is FQGNSA in the germline V gene.

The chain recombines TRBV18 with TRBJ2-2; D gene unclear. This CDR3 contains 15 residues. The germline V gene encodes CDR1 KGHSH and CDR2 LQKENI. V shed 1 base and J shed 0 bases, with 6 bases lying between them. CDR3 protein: CASSPRRSNTGELFF. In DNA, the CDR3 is TGTGCCAGCTCACCACGCAGGTCGAACACCGGGGAGCTGTTTTTT. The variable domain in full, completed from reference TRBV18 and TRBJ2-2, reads NAGVMQNPRHLVRRRGQEARLRCSPMKGHSHVYWYRQLPEEGLKFMVYLQKENIIDESGMPKERFSAEFPKEGPSILRIQQVVRGDSAAYFCASSPRRSNTGELFFGEGSRLTVL.

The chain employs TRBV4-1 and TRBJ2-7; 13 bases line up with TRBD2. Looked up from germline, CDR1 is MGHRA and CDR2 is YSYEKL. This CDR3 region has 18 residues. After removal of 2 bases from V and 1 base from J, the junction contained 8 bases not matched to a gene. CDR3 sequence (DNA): TGCGCCAGCAGCCAACTTGGACTAGCGGGGGCCATATCCTACGAGCAGTACTTC. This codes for CASSQLGLAGAISYEQYF.

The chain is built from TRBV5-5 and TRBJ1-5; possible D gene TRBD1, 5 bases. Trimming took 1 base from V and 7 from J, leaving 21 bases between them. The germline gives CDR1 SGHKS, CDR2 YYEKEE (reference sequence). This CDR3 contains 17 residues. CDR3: CASSLSSHSMTAQPQHF. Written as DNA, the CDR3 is TGTGCCAGCAGCTTGTCCTCCCACTCGATGACAGCACAGCCCCAGCATTTT.

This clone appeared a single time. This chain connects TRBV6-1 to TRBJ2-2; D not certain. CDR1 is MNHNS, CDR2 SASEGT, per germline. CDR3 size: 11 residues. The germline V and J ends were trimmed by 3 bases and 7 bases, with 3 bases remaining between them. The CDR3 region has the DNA TGTGCCAGCAGTGATATCGGGGAGCTGTTTTTT. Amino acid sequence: CASSDIGELFF.

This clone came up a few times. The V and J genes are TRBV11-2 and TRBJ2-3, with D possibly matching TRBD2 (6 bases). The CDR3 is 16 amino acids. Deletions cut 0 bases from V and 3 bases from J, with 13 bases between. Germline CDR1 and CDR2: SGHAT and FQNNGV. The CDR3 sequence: CASSLEEGWPTDTQYF. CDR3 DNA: TGTGCCAGCAGCTTAGAGGAGGGGTGGCCGACAGATACGCAGTATTTT.

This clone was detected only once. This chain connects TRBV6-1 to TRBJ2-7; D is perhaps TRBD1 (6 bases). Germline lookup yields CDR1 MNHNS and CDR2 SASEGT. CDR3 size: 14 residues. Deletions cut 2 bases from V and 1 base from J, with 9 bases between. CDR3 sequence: CASSERQGSYEQYF. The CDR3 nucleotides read TGTGCCAGCAGTGAACGGCAGGGGTCCTACGAGCAGTACTTC.

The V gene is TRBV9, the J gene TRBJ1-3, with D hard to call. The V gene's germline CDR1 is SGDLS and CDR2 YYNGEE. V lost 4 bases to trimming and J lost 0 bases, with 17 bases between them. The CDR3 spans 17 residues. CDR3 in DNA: TGTGCCAGCAGCCCCGGTTTGTCTCAAGCCTCTGGAAACACCATATATTTT. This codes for CASSPGLSQASGNTIYF.

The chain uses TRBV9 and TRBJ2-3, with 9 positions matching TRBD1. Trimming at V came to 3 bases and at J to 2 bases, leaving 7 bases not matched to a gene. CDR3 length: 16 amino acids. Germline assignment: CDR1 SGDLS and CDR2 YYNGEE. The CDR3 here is CASSAMGQGFTDTQYF. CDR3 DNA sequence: TGTGCCAGCAGCGCCATGGGACAGGGTTTCACAGATACGCAGTATTTT.

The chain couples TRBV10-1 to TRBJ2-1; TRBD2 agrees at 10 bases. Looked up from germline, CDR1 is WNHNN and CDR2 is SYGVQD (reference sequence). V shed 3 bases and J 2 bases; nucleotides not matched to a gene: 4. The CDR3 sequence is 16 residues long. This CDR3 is CASSDGAGGTYNEQFF. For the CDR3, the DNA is TGCGCCAGCAGTGACGGAGCGGGGGGGACCTACAATGAGCAGTTCTTC.

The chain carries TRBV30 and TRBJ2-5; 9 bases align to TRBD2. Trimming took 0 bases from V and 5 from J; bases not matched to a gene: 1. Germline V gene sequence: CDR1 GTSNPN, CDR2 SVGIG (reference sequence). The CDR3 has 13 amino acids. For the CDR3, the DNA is TGTGCCTGGAGTGTACTAGCGGGTGAGACCCAGTACTTC. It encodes CAWSVLAGETQYF.

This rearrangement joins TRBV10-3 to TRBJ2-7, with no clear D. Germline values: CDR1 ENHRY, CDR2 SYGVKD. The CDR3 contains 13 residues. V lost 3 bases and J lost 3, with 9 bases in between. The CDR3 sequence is CAISDTAFYEQYF. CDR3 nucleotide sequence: TGTGCCATCAGTGACACAGCTTTCTACGAGCAGTACTTC.

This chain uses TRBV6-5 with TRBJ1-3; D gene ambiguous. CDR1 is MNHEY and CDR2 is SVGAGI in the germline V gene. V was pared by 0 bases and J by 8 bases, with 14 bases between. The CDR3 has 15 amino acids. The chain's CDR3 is CASSYSGTRRHTIYF. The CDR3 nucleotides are TGTGCCAGCAGTTACTCCGGAACCCGGAGACACACCATATATTTT.

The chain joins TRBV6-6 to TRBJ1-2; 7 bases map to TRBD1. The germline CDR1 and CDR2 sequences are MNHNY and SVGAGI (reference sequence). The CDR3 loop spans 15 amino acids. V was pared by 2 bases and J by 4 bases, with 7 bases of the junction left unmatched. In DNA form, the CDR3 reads TGTGCCAGCAGTTACAATACAGGGGCGGTCTATGGCTACACCTTC. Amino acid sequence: CASSYNTGAVYGYTF.